Sequencing of this T cell receptor beta chain was carried out in a study of control samples from healthy donors and cancer patients. The CDR3 sequence is 15 residues long. Looked up from germline, CDR1 is SGHNT and CDR2 is YENEEA. J gave up 3 bases and V 6 bases, and 7 bases lay outside the gene matches. Only in-frame clones appear in the TCRdb table, and some are missing; sequencing was by immunoSEQ multiplex PCR. The sample records over 150,000 clones, 90% to 95% being singletons. The receptor comes from a young woman in good health. The sample consisted of blood. The rearrangement links TRBV11-3 to TRBJ2-1; 8 nucleotides align to TRBD2. The CDR3 region is CASSNRLASYNEQFF. In DNA form, the CDR3 reads TGTGCCAGCAGTAATAGACTAGCGAGCTACAATGAGCAGTTCTTC.